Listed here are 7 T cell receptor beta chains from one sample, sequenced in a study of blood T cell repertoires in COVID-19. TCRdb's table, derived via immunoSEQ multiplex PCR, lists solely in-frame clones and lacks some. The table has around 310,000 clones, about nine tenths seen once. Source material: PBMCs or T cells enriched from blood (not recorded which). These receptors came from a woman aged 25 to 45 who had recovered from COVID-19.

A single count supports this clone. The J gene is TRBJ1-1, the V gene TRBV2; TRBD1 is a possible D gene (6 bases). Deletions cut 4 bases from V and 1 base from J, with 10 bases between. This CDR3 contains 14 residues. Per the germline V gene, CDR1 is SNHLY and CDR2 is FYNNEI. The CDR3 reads CASSVWTANTEAFF. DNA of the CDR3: TGTGCCAGCAGTGTTTGGACAGCGAACACTGAAGCTTTCTTT.

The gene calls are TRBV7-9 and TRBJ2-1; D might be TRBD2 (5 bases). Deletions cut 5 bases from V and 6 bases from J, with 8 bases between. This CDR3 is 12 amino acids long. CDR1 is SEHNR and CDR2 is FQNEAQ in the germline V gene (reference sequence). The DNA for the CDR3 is TGTGCCAGCAGCCTGGACTCCAATGAGCAGTTCTTC. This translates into CASSLDSNEQFF.

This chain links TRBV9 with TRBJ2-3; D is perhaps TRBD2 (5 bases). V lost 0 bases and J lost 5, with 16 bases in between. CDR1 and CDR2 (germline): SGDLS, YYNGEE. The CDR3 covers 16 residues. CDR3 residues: CASSVGPGLQEDTQYF. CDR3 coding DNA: TGTGCCAGCAGCGTAGGCCCCGGACTCCAGGAAGATACGCAGTATTTT.

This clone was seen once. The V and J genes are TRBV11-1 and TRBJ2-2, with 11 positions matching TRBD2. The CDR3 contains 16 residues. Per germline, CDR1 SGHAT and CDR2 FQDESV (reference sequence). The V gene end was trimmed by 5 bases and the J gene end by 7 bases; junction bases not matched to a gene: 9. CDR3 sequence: CASSQRTSGRVGELFF. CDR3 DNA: TGTGCCAGCAGCCAGCGGACTAGCGGGCGGGTCGGGGAGCTGTTTTTT.

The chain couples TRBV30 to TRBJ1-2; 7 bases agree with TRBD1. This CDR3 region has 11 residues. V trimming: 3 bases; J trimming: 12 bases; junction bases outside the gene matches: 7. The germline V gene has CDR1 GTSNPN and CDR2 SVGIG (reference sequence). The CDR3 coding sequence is TGTGCCTGGAGAGGCCTAGGGGGCCACACCTTC. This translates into CAWRGLGGHTF.

In DNA, the CDR3 is TGCGCCAGCAGCCAATACCGGGACAGGGAAGCCTACGAGCAGTACTTC. Protein sequence: CASSQYRDREAYEQYF. The V gene is TRBV4-3, the J gene TRBJ2-7; 9 bases agree with TRBD1. Germline-derived CDR1 and CDR2 are LGHNA and YSLEER. The CDR3 sequence is 16 residues long. Germline trimming cut 2 bases from V and 2 bases from J; bases unmatched to any gene: 7.

The CDR3 nucleotides read TGTGCCAGCAGCTGGGACAGGGTGAGCAATGAGCAGTTCTTC. This sequence encodes CASSWDRVSNEQFF. V is TRBV7-9 and J is TRBJ2-1; the match to TRBD1 covers 9 bases. This CDR3 has 14 amino acids. The junction had 4 bases not matched to a gene; V was cut back by 4 bases and J by 6 bases. Germline-derived CDR1 and CDR2 are SEHNR and FQNEAQ (reference sequence).